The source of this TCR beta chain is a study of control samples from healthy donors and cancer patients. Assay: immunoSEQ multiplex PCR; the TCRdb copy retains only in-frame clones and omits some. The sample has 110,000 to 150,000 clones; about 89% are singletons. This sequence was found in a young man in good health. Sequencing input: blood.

The CDR3 DNA reads TGTGCCAGCAGTTTCTTCGGGAGGGACAGGTACTTC. Protein: CASSFFGRDRYF. The V call is TRBV12-3 or TRBV12-4, the J call TRBJ2-7; possible D gene TRBD2, 8 bases. Trimming left V 3 bases short and J 12 bases short, with 15 bases between. This CDR3 is built from 12 residues.